Listed below are T cell receptor beta chains from one sample, sequenced in a study of cytomegalovirus exposure and HLA in healthy donors. The protocol was immunoSEQ multiplex PCR, while the TCRdb copy is restricted to in-frame clones and leaves out a portion. The sample lists some 100,000 clones, roughly 88% occurring once. The sequencing input was PBMCs. The origin of the receptors is a woman younger than 30 in good health and CMV-seronegative. CDR3s include the opening cysteine and the closing phenylalanine or tryptophan. The D gene is left open where the match is weak. Clone size is not always given. Where it is, it says once, few, many or a class for expanded clones.

d_gene	v_gene	abundance	j_gene	CDR3aa	CDR3nt
-	TRBV20-1	-	TRBJ1-2	CSGSGRGGYTF	TGCAGTGGGTCCGGCCGGGGGGGCTACACCTTC
-	TRBV4-2	-	TRBJ2-7	CASSQEGFIGQLTYEQYF	TGTGCCAGCAGCCAAGAAGGGTTTATCGGACAGCTAACCTACGAGCAGTACTTC
TRBD2	TRBV7-9	-	TRBJ2-5	CASSRTSGGARETQYF	TGTGCCAGCAGCCGGACTAGCGGGGGGGCCCGAGAGACCCAGTACTTC
-	TRBV4-3	-	TRBJ1-6	CASSQGQLNNSPLHF	TGCGCCAGCAGCCAAGGACAGCTTAATAATTCACCCCTCCACTTT
TRBD2	TRBV7-6	once	TRBJ2-1	CASSQSWGLAGREQFF	TGTGCCAGCAGCCAGAGTTGGGGACTAGCGGGAAGAGAGCAGTTCTTC
TRBD1	TRBV11-1	-	TRBJ2-2	CASSLAFGTGFFNTGELFF	TGTGCCAGCAGCTTAGCGTTCGGGACAGGGTTTTTTAACACCGGGGAGCTGTTTTTT
-	TRBV4-3	-	TRBJ1-2	CASSQQGQNYGYTF	TGCGCCAGCAGCCAGCAGGGGCAGAACTATGGCTACACCTTC
-	TRBV13	-	TRBJ2-1	CASSLAPGGLNNEQFF	TGTGCCAGCAGCTTAGCCCCAGGGGGGCTTAACAATGAGCAGTTCTTC
TRBD2	TRBV19	-	TRBJ2-3	CASGGRGGPADTQYF	TGTGCCAGTGGGGGTCGGGGGGGGCCCGCAGATACGCAGTATTTT
TRBD1	TRBV5-4	-	TRBJ2-3	CASSHGQELTDTQYF	TGTGCCAGCAGCCACGGACAGGAGCTCACAGATACGCAGTATTTT
-	TRBV9	-	TRBJ2-7	CASSVDGHDEQYF	TGTGCCAGCAGCGTAGACGGTCACGACGAGCAGTACTTC
-	TRBV28	few	TRBJ2-5	CASRGGGRETQYF	TGTGCCAGCAGGGGGGGAGGTAGGGAGACCCAGTACTTC
-	TRBV28	-	TRBJ2-1	CASSFVGVRERNEQFF	TGTGCCAGCAGTTTCGTGGGAGTAAGGGAGAGAAATGAGCAGTTCTTC
TRBD2	TRBV11-2	-	TRBJ2-5	CASSSQRRLALQETQYF	TGTGCCAGCAGCTCCCAACGCAGACTAGCGCTCCAAGAGACCCAGTACTTC
TRBD1	TRBV30	-	TRBJ2-7	CAWTSYAWGSGQRFYEQYF	TGTGCCTGGACAAGTTATGCGTGGGGATCGGGACAGAGATTCTACGAGCAGTACTTC
-	TRBV27	-	TRBJ2-1	CASSSGRGNEQFF	TGTGCCAGCAGTTCCGGCAGGGGCAATGAGCAGTTCTTC
-	TRBV30	-	TRBJ2-5	CAWSVLWAGGETQYF	TGTGCCTGGAGTGTACTTTGGGCTGGGGGGGAGACCCAGTACTTC
TRBD2	TRBV5-1	-	TRBJ2-1	CASSLVAGAYNEQFF	TGCGCCAGCAGCTTGGTAGCGGGAGCCTACAATGAGCAGTTCTTC
-	TRBV19	-	TRBJ2-1	CASTPAEASYNEQFF	TGTGCCAGTACCCCAGCGGAGGCATCCTACAATGAGCAGTTCTTC
-	TRBV6-4	-	TRBJ2-3	CASLQGSSTDTQYF	TGTGCCAGCCTACAGGGTTCTAGCACAGATACGCAGTATTTT
-	TRBV21-1	-	TRBJ2-5	CASSKAYRGETQYF	TGTGCCAGCAGCAAAGCTTACAGGGGGGAGACCCAGTACTTC
-	TRBV7-9	few	TRBJ1-1	CSSSFNTEGTEAFF	TGTTCCAGCAGCTTCAACACGGAGGGCACTGAAGCTTTCTTT
-	TRBV19	-	TRBJ2-5	CASSIGAGNQETQYF	TGTGCCAGTAGTATAGGGGCAGGGAACCAAGAGACCCAGTACTTC
TRBD2	TRBV30	-	TRBJ2-3	CAWCRGGSARDTQYF	TGTGCCTGGTGTCGGGGCGGGAGCGCCCGGGATACGCAGTATTTT
TRBD2	TRBV10-3	-	TRBJ2-7	CAISERNGLAGQGEQYF	TGTGCCATCAGTGAGCGAAACGGACTAGCGGGACAAGGCGAGCAGTACTTC
-	TRBV6-5	-	TRBJ1-2	CAARVWQGYGYTF	TGTGCCGCCAGGGTCTGGCAGGGCTATGGCTACACCTTC
-	TRBV9	-	TRBJ2-1	CASSDRVGNEQFF	TGTGCCAGCAGCGACAGGGTAGGCAATGAGCAGTTCTTC
TRBD2	TRBV9	once	TRBJ2-1	CASSASGAYNEQFF	TGTGCCAGCAGCGCGAGCGGGGCCTACAATGAGCAGTTCTTC
-	TRBV7-9	few	TRBJ1-5	CASSPALHQPQHF	TGTGCCAGCAGCCCCGCCCTACATCAGCCCCAGCATTTT
-	TRBV7-3	-	TRBJ1-6	CASSPAGPNSPLHF	TGTGCCAGCAGCCCAGCTGGGCCAAATTCACCCCTCCACTTT
TRBD2	TRBV19	-	TRBJ2-1	CASSIEWRGGDEQFF	TGTGCCAGTAGTATAGAATGGCGGGGGGGGGATGAGCAGTTCTTC
-	TRBV7-8	once	TRBJ1-5	CASSPSLRGSNQPQHF	TGTGCCAGCAGCCCCAGTCTGCGGGGGAGCAATCAGCCCCAGCATTTT
TRBD2	TRBV18	-	TRBJ2-1	CASSPPETSSDRPSYNEQFF	TGTGCCAGCTCACCACCTGAGACTAGCAGTGATCGCCCATCCTACAATGAGCAGTTCTTC
TRBD2	TRBV18	-	TRBJ2-7	CASSLGLAGTGAGYEQYF	TGTGCCAGCTCGCTCGGACTAGCGGGAACGGGGGCCGGCTACGAGCAGTACTTC
-	TRBV7-8	-	TRBJ2-1	CASSLDLVVNEQFF	TGTGCCAGCAGCTTAGATCTAGTAGTGAATGAGCAGTTCTTC
-	TRBV7-9	-	TRBJ1-2	CASSPTRGTPNYGYTF	TGTGCCAGCAGCCCTACGCGGGGCACCCCAAACTATGGCTACACCTTC
-	TRBV7-9	-	TRBJ2-1	CASSLAGLRDSYNEQFF	TGTGCCAGCAGCTTAGCAGGACTGCGGGACTCCTACAATGAGCAGTTCTTC
-	TRBV5-5	-	TRBJ2-1	CASTTPDREGDVGFF	TGTGCCAGCACCACCCCGGACAGGGAGGGCGATGTAGGGTTCTTC
-	TRBV11-2	-	TRBJ1-1	CASSSLPRLNTEAFF	TGTGCCAGCAGCTCTCTCCCCAGACTCAACACTGAAGCTTTCTTT
TRBD1	TRBV7-9	-	TRBJ2-7	CASSPFRDRGHEQYF	TGTGCCAGCAGCCCATTCCGGGACAGGGGACACGAGCAGTACTTC